This is a list of T cell receptor beta chains from one sample in a study of blood T cell repertoires in COVID-19. Some clones are missing from TCRdb's copy, which holds only in-frame ones; the method was immunoSEQ multiplex PCR. The sample shows around 130,000 clones, roughly 90% of them seen only once. Material: peripheral blood. The receptor set was obtained from a man between 65 and 80 years old with active COVID-19. CDR3s include the opening cysteine and the closing phenylalanine or tryptophan. Fields, in order: clone size, D gene, J gene, V gene, CDR3 protein, CDR3 DNA. D genes are given only for firm matches. Clone size, where shown, is once, few, many, or a class for clones that have expanded.

-,-,TRBJ2-5,TRBV20-1,CSASFPRDAQETQYF,TGCAGTGCTAGTTTTCCCAGGGATGCGCAAGAGACCCAGTACTTC
-,TRBD1,TRBJ1-5,TRBV18,CASSPSTGYSNQPQHF,TGTGCCAGCTCTCCATCGACAGGGTATAGCAATCAGCCCCAGCATTTT
-,TRBD2,TRBJ2-3,TRBV27,CASSTSGYTDTQYF,TGTGCCAGCAGTACTAGCGGCTACACAGATACGCAGTATTTT
-,-,TRBJ2-1,TRBV30,CAWRLRDSTYNEQFF,TGTGCCTGGAGGTTGCGGGATTCGACCTACAATGAGCAGTTCTTC
-,TRBD2,TRBJ2-7,TRBV28,CASSWVGGSEQYF,TGTGCCAGCAGTTGGGTCGGGGGGAGCGAGCAGTACTTC
-,TRBD2,TRBJ2-3,TRBV6-5,CASWVAGGDTDTQYF,TGTGCCAGCTGGGTAGCGGGAGGGGACACAGATACGCAGTATTTT
-,-,TRBJ2-2,TRBV4-2,CASSQDLSDANTGELFF,TGTGCCAGCAGCCAAGACCTAAGCGACGCGAACACCGGGGAGCTGTTTTTT
-,TRBD2,TRBJ2-1,TRBV5-1,CASSYDSGSLLGNEQFF,TGCGCCAGCAGTTACGATAGCGGGAGTCTTCTGGGGAATGAGCAGTTCTTC
-,TRBD2,TRBJ2-2,TRBV7-2,CASGRPGLAGGLNTGELFF,TGTGCCAGCGGTAGACCGGGACTAGCGGGAGGGCTGAACACCGGGGAGCTGTTTTTT
-,TRBD1,TRBJ1-5,TRBV30,CAWSVRGRGHQPQHF,TGTGCCTGGAGTGTACGGGGCAGGGGGCATCAGCCCCAGCATTTT
-,TRBD2,TRBJ2-7,TRBV2,CASSGFGLAGAQEEQYF,TGTGCCAGCAGTGGATTCGGACTAGCGGGAGCTCAGGAAGAGCAGTACTTC
once,-,TRBJ2-3,TRBV11-1,CASSFRTTDTQYF,TGTGCCAGCAGCTTTAGAACCACAGATACGCAGTATTTT
-,TRBD2,TRBJ2-7,TRBV15,CATSRGAGEKTYEQYF,TGTGCCACCAGCAGAGGGGCGGGGGAAAAGACCTACGAGCAGTACTTC
few,-,TRBJ2-1,TRBV6-5,CASRPVRRAPNEQFF,TGTGCCAGCAGACCAGTAAGGCGGGCTCCCAATGAGCAGTTCTTC
-,-,TRBJ1-6,TRBV5-1,CASSFEDPSSPLHF,TGCGCCAGCAGCTTCGAGGATCCCAGTTCACCCCTCCACTTT
-,TRBD1,TRBJ2-7,TRBV7-9,CASSARTGWSDEQYF,TGTGCCAGCTCTGCCCGGACAGGGTGGTCCGACGAGCAGTACTTC
-,TRBD1,TRBJ2-7,TRBV28,CASSLTGENEQYF,TGTGCCAGCAGTCTTACAGGGGAAAACGAGCAGTACTTC
-,TRBD1,TRBJ1-5,TRBV5-1,CASSRTGNSNQPQHF,TGCGCCAGCAGCAGGACAGGGAACAGCAATCAGCCCCAGCATTTT
-,-,TRBJ1-2,TRBV21-1,CASSKGRRQSANYGYTF,TGTGCCAGCAGCAAAGGCCGGAGACAGTCGGCTAACTATGGCTACACCTTC
-,-,TRBJ1-1,TRBV19,CASSPLQGPAFF,TGTGCCAGTAGCCCGCTCCAGGGTCCGGCTTTCTTT
-,-,TRBJ2-5,TRBV5-1,CASRPDTFYQETQYF,TGCGCCAGCAGGCCCGACACCTTCTACCAAGAGACCCAGTACTTC
-,-,TRBJ2-5,TRBV27,CASSFRAEGTQYF,TGTGCCAGCAGTTTCAGGGCGGAGGGGACCCAGTACTTC
-,-,TRBJ2-6,TRBV28,CASSPRGSGANVLTF,TGTGCCAGCAGTCCCAGGGGATCTGGGGCCAACGTCCTGACTTTC
-,TRBD1,TRBJ2-7,TRBV7-9,CASSFLRDRGIGEQYF,TGTGCCAGCAGCTTCCTCCGGGACAGGGGGATTGGTGAGCAGTACTTC
few,-,TRBJ2-4,TRBV27,CASSPLAKNIQYF,TGTGCCAGCAGTCCCTTAGCCAAAAACATTCAGTACTTC
-,TRBD2,TRBJ2-1,TRBV5-8,CASSPGLAGWNEQFF,TGTGCCAGCAGCCCAGGACTAGCGGGATGGAATGAGCAGTTCTTC
-,-,TRBJ2-1,TRBV19,CASSIGQAWGVEQFF,TGTGCCAGTAGTATCGGACAGGCCTGGGGGGTTGAGCAGTTCTTC
-,-,TRBJ1-1,TRBV18,CASSPPTAMNTEAFF,TGTGCCAGCTCACCACCTACAGCCATGAACACTGAAGCTTTCTTT
-,TRBD1,TRBJ1-5,TRBV10-2,CASREGQVNQPQHF,TGCGCCAGCAGAGAAGGACAGGTCAATCAGCCCCAGCATTTT
-,-,TRBJ1-1,TRBV7-3,CASSFARSAEAFF,TGTGCCAGCAGCTTCGCCCGATCGGCTGAAGCTTTCTTT
once,-,TRBJ1-1,TRBV19,CASSMTGHTEAFF,TGTGCCAGTAGTATGACGGGTCACACTGAAGCTTTCTTT
few,-,TRBJ1-6,TRBV5-1,CASSLGVAGSGSPLHF,TGCGCCAGCAGCTTGGGTGTCGCAGGGTCAGGCTCACCCCTCCACTTT
-,TRBD2,TRBJ2-2,TRBV3-1/TRBV3-2,CASSQELAGTGELFF,TGTGCCAGCAGCCAAGAACTAGCGGGAACCGGGGAGCTGTTTTTT
-,-,TRBJ1-3,TRBV3-1/TRBV3-2,CASSQSEGRYTIYF,TGTGCCAGCAGCCAATCCGAGGGTCGGTACACCATATATTTT
-,TRBD1,TRBJ2-5,TRBV5-1,CASSATGGETQYF,TGCGCCAGCAGCGCGACAGGGGGAGAGACCCAGTACTTC
-,-,TRBJ1-1,TRBV5-1,CASSIREGEAFF,TGCGCCAGCAGCATCAGGGAGGGTGAAGCTTTCTTT